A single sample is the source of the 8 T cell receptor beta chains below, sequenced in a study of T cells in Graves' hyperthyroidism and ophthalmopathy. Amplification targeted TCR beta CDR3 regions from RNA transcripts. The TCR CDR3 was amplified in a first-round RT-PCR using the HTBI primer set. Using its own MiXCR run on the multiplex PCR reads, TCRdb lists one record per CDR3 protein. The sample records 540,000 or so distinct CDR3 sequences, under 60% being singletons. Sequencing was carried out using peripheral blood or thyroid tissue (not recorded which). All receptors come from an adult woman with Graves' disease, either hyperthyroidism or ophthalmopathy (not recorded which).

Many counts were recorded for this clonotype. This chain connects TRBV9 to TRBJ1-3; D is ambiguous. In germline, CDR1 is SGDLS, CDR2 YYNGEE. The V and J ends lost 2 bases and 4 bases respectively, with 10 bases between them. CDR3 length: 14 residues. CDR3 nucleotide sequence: TGTGCCAGCAGCGTTCAGAACCAGGGAAACACCATATATTTT. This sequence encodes CASSVQNQGNTIYF.

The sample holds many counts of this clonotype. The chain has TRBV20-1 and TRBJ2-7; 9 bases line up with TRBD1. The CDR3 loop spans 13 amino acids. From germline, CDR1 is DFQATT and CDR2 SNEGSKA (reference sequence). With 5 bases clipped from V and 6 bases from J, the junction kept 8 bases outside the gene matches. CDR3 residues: CSARTGEYPEQYF. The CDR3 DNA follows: TGCAGTGCTCGGACAGGGGAGTATCCCGAGCAGTACTTC.

The CDR3 reads CASSLSGVVYEQYF. As DNA, the CDR3 is TGTGCCAGCAGTTTAAGCGGGGTCGTCTACGAGCAGTACTTC. The chain recombines TRBV2 with TRBJ2-7; 7 nucleotides match TRBD2. The V and J ends lost 5 bases and 3 bases, in that order; junction bases with no gene match: 7. From germline, CDR1 is SNHLY and CDR2 FYNNEI. The CDR3 consists of 14 residues.

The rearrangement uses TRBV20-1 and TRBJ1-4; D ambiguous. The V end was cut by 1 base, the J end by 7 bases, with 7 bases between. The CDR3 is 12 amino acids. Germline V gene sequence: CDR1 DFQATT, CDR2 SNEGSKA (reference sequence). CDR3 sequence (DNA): TGCAGTGCTAGAGTCGGTTTTGAAAAACTGTTTTTT. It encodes CSARVGFEKLFF.

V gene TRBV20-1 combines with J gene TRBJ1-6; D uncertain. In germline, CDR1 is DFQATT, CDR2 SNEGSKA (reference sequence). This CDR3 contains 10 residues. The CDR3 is CSAANSPLHF. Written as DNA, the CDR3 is TGCAGCGCAGCTAATTCACCCCTCCACTTT.

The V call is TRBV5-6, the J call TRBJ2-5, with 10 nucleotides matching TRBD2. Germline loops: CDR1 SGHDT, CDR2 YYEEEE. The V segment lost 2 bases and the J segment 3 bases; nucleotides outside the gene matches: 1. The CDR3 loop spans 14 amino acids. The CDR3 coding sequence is TGTGCCAGCAGCTTTGGGACTAGCGAAGAGACCCAGTACTTC. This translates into CASSFGTSEETQYF.

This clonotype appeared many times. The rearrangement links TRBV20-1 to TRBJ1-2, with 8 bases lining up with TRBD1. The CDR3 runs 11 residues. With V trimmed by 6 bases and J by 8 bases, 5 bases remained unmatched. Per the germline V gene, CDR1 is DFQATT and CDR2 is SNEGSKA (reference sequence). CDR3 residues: CSAQDREGYTF. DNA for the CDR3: TGCAGTGCCCAGGACAGGGAGGGCTACACCTTC.

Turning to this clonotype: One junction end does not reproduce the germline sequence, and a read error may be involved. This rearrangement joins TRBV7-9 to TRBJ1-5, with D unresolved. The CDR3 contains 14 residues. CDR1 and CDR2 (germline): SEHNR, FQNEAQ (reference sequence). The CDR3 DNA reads TGCGCCAGCAGGTTTGATTCCGGCAATCAGCCCCAGCATTTT. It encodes CASRFDSGNQPQHF.